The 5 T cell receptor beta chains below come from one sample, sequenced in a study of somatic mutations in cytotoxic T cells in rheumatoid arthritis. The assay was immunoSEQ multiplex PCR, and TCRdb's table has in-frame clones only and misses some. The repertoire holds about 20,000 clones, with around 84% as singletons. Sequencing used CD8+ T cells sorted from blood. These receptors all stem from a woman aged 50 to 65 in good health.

The CDR3, as DNA: TGTGCCAGCAGTGAAAGTGGGGCTGGGGCCAACGTCCTGACTTTC. This sequence encodes CASSESGAGANVLTF. The rearrangement links TRBV6-4 to TRBJ2-6; D not certain. Germline CDR1 and CDR2: MRHNA and SNTAGT. The CDR3 contains 15 residues. The V gene lost 3 bases and the J gene lost 2 bases, with 8 bases spanning the gap.

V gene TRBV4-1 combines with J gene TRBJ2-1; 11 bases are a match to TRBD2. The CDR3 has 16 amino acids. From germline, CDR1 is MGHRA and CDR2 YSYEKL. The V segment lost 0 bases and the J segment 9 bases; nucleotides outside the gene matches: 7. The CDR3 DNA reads TGCGCCAGCAGCCAAGAAGCTAGCGGGGGGATGGGTGAGCAGTTCTTC. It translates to CASSQEASGGMGEQFF.

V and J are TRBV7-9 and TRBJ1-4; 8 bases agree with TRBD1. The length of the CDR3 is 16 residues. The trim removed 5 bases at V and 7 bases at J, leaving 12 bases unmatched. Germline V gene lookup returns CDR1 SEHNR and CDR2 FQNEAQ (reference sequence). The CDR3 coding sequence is TGTGCCAGCAGCCCCGGGGGTCAGGGGGCGGGTGAAAAACTGTTTTTT. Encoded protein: CASSPGGQGAGEKLFF.

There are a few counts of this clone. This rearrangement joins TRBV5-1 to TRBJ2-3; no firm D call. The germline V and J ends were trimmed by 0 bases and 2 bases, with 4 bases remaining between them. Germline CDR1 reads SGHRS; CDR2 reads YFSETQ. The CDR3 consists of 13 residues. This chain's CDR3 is CASSLDATDTQYF. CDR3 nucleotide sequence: TGCGCCAGCAGCTTGGACGCCACAGATACGCAGTATTTT.

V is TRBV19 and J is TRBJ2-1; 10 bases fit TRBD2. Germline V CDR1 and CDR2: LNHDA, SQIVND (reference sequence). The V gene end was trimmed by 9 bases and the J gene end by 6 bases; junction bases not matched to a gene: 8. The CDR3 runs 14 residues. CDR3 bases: TGTGCCAGCAGGGCTAGCGGGGGTAGCAATGAGCAGTTCTTC. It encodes CASRASGGSNEQFF.